One sample yielded the 4 T cell receptor beta chains listed below, sequenced in a study of blood T cell repertoires in COVID-19. TCRdb's table, derived via immunoSEQ multiplex PCR, lists solely in-frame clones and lacks some. The sample lists roughly 400,000 clones; around 90% were seen once. The material sequenced was PBMCs or T cells enriched from blood (not recorded which). These receptors all stem from a man younger than 35 who had recovered from COVID-19.

J is TRBJ1-2 and V is TRBV11-2; D possibly corresponds to TRBD1 (6 bases). Trimming stripped 4 bases from V and 7 bases from J, with 19 bases between. The germline gives CDR1 SGHAT, CDR2 FQNNGV. This CDR3 comprises 15 residues. DNA of the CDR3: TGTGCCAGCAGCTCCCTACGGGGGGCGCCCAGTGGCTACACCTTC. Its translation is CASSSLRGAPSGYTF. Full variable domain (remainder filled in from reference TRBV11-2 and TRBJ1-2): EAGVAQSPRYKIIEKRQSVAFWCNPISGHATLYWYQQILGQGPKLLIQFQNNGVVDDSQLPKDRFSAERLKGVDSTLKIQPAKLEDSAVYLCASSSLRGAPSGYTFGSGTRLTVV.

The chain links TRBV11-2 to TRBJ1-1, with 7 bases identical to TRBD1. The CDR3 runs to 15 residues. J was trimmed by 11 bases and V by 3 bases; bases with no gene match: 15. CDR1 is SGHAT and CDR2 is FQNNGV in the germline V gene. DNA of the CDR3: TGTGCCAGCAGCTTCTGGCTACAGGGGCCCCGCTACGCTTTCTTT. Translation gives CASSFWLQGPRYAFF.

This chain links TRBV7-7 with TRBJ2-1; D unresolved. CDR1 is SSHAT and CDR2 is FNYEAQ in the germline V gene (reference sequence). Trimming took off 1 base at V and 9 bases at J, with 16 bases between the two ends. The CDR3 contains 15 residues. This CDR3 reads CASSLDSLLGSEQFF. DNA for the CDR3: TGTGCCAGCAGCTTAGATAGCCTTTTAGGCAGTGAGCAGTTCTTC.

The V gene is TRBV2, the J gene TRBJ2-1; D is perhaps TRBD2 (5 bases). Germline CDR1 SNHLY, CDR2 FYNNEI. The CDR3 sequence is 12 residues long. V dropped 6 bases and J dropped 6 bases, with 9 bases sitting between them. CDR3 sequence: CASRLAGNEQFF. The CDR3, as DNA: TGTGCCAGCAGGCTAGCAGGCAATGAGCAGTTCTTC. The whole variable domain, filled in from reference TRBV2 and TRBJ2-1, reads EPEVTQTPSHQVTQMGQEVILRCVPISNHLYFYWYRQILGQKVEFLVSFYNNEISEKSEIFDDQFSVERPDGSNFTLKIRSTKLEDSAMYFCASRLAGNEQFFGPGTRLTVL.